Given below is one T cell receptor beta chain in context. Its antigen is not yet known. This sample stems from a study of CXCR3-negative and CXCR3-positive naive CD8 T cells (dated by TCRdb to about 2019). About the study as a whole: Some 150 million TRB reads were obtained in total, roughly 1.5 +/- 0.3 million reads per library. Data from roughly eleven donors, pooled across two independent experiments, went into the diversity and physicochemical repertoire analyses. Naive subsets from about five donors and memory cells from 3 donors were included in the TRBV-TRBJ cluster analysis. Beyond this particular receptor, the publication reports: Freshly isolated PBMCs were used for most assays because CXCR3 expression went down partially after cryopreservation. Compared with CXCR3-negative naive cells, CXCR3-positive naive cells had TRB CDR3s with higher hydrophobicity (lower Kidera factor 4), lower energy, and higher strength and volume indices. Both naive subsets had comparably high repertoire diversity, while memory CD8+ T cells had much lower repertoire diversity. Because surface CD5, which is linked to self-reactivity in mice, was comparable between the naive subsets, TCR interaction strength was also inferred from TRB CDR3 physicochemical properties. Within the same donor, TRBV-TRBJ usage looked similar between naive CXCR3-negative and CXCR3-positive cells, but memory cells had distinct patterns.

The cysteine opens and the phenylalanine closes a CDR3 of 16 amino acids. Only the protein sequence is given. CDR1 is given as DFQATT and CDR2 as SNEGSKA, both from the germline V gene (reference sequence). Sequenced using a NextSeq 550. The Human TCR Profiling Kit (MiLaboratory) was used to prepare UMI-labeled 5' RACE TRB cDNA libraries. The full amount of extracted RNA was used for cDNA synthesis, and the full amount of resulting cDNA was used for PCR amplification. The libraries were made side by side, with each library going through the same number of PCR cycles. The authors' pipeline ran thus. With a requirement of at least two reads per UMI, MIGEC and MiXCR extracted about 50,000 +/- 10,000 unique UMI-labeled TRB cDNA molecules per library. An average of roughly 40,000 +/- 10,000 functional in-frame TRB CDR3 nucleotide clonotypes without stop codons was found per library. After downsampling to 5000 UMI-labeled TRB molecules per sample, diversity metrics such as normalized Shannon-Wiener and Chao1 were calculated in VDJtools. For the central five CDR3 residues, VDJtools calculated physicochemical properties weighted by clonotype size, namely interaction energy, strength, volume and Kidera factor 4. With the reads reprocessed by TCRdb, a single entry stands for each CDR3 protein sequence and no DNA is reported. Clone size and V and J calls follow TCRdb, not the original study. The sample has tens of thousands of distinct CDR3 sequences on record. Together, the top ten hold about 0.7% of the sample.

Each CD8+ T cell subset was flow-sorted in triplicate, and around 320,000 cells per subset were placed directly into RLT lysis buffer. Naive CD8+ T cells were defined stringently as CD45RO-CCR7+CD27+CD95- to exclude memory contaminants. Peripheral blood mononuclear cells were isolated from buffy coats using standard density gradient centrifugation. Naive CXCR3-negative and CXCR3-positive CD8+ T cells were flow-sorted using a FACSAria III. Total RNA was extracted from sorted cells with an RNeasy Mini Kit. Source material: naive CXCR3+ CD8+ T cells from blood. What this sample's cell subset or site label stands for: CD45RO-CCR7+CD27+CD95- naive CD8+ T cells expressing CXCR3 (TNR3+). This receptor was obtained from a human donor in good health. Some clones in this sample may be carry-over from other donors' samples. The chain is encoded by TRBV20-1 joined to TRBJ2-7; TCRdb gives TRBD2 as the D gene, but with no DNA this cannot be confirmed. The CDR3 protein: CSARDGISGGRNEQYF.